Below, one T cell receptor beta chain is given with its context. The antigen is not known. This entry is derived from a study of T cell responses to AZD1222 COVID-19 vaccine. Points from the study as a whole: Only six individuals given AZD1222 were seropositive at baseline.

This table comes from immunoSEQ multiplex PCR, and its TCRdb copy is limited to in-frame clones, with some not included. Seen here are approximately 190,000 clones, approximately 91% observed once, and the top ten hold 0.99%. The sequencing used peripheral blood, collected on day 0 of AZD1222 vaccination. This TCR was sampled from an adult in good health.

The CDR3 DNA follows: TGTGCCAGCGCTAGCGGGAGGGGCGACACCGGGGAGCTGTTTTTT. Residues: CASASGRGDTGELFF. The rearrangement uses TRBV7-9 and TRBJ2-2, with 12 bases matching TRBD2. Germline trimming cut 8 bases from V and 3 bases from J; bases unmatched to any gene: 4. The CDR3 is made up of 15 amino acids. CDR1 is SEHNR and CDR2 is FQNEAQ in the germline V gene (reference sequence).